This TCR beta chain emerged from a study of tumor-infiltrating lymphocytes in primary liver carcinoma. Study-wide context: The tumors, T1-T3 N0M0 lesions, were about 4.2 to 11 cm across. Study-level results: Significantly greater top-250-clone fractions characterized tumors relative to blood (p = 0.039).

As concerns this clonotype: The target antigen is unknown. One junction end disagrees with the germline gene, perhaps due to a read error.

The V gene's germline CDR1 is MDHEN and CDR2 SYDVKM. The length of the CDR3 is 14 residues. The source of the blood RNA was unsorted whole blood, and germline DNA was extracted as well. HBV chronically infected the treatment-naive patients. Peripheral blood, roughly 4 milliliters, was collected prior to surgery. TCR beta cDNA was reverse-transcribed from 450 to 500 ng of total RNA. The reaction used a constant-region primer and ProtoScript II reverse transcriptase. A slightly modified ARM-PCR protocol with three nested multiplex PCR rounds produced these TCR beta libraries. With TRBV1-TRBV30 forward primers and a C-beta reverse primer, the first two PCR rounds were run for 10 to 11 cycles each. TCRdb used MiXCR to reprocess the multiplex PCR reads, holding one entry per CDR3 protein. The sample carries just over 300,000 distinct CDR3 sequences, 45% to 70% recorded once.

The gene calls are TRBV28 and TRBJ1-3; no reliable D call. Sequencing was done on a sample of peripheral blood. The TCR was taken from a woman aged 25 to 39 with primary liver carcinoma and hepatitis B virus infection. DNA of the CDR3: TGTGCCAGCGGTGGCTGGGATACTGGGAACACCATATATTTT. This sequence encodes CASGGWDTGNTIYF.